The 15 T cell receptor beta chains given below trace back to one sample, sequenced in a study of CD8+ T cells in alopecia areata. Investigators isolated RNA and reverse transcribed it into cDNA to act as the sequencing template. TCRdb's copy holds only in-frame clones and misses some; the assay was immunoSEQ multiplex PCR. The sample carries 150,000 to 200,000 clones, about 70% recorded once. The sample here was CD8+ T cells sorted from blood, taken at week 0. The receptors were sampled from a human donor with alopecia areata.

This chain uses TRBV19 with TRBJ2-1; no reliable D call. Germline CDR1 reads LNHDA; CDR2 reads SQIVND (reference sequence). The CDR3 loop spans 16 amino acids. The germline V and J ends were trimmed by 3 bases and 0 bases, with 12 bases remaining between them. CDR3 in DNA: TGTGCCAGTAGTATTGAAGCAGGAAGCTCCTACAATGAGCAGTTCTTC. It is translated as CASSIEAGSSYNEQFF.

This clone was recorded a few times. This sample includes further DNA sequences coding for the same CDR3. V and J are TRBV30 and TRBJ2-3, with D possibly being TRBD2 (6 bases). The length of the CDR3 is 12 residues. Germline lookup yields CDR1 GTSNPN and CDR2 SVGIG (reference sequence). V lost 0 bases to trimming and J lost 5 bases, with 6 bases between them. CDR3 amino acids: CAWSVGGDTQYF. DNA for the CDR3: TGTGCCTGGAGTGTGGGGGGAGATACGCAGTATTTT. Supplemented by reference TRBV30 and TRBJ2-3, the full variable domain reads SQTIHQWPATLVQPVGSPLSLECTVEGTSNPNLYWYRQAAGRGLQLLFYSVGIGQISSEVPQNLSASRPQDRQFILSSKKLLLSDSGFYLCAWSVGGDTQYFGPGTRLTVL.

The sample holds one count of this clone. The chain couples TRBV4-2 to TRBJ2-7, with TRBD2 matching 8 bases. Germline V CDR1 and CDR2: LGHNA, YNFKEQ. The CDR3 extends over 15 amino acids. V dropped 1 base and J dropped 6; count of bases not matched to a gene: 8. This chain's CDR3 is CASSQGRTSGAEQYF. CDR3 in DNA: TGTGCCAGCAGCCAAGGCCGCACTAGCGGTGCCGAGCAGTACTTC.

In nucleotides, the CDR3 is TGTGCCAGCTCACCGGGACTACGAGCGGGTTACGAGCAGTACTTC. Its translation is CASSPGLRAGYEQYF. The rearrangement uses TRBV18 and TRBJ2-7; 7 nucleotides align to TRBD2. The CDR3 totals 15 residues. In germline, CDR1 is KGHSH, CDR2 LQKENI. The trim removed 3 bases at V and 4 bases at J, leaving 9 bases unmatched.

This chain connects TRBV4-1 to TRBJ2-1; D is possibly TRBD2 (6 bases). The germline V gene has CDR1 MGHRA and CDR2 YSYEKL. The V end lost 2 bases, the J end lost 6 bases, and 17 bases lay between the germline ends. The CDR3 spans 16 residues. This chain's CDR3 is CASSQHDGFGSNEQFF. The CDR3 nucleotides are TGCGCCAGCAGCCAACATGACGGATTCGGGAGCAATGAGCAGTTCTTC.

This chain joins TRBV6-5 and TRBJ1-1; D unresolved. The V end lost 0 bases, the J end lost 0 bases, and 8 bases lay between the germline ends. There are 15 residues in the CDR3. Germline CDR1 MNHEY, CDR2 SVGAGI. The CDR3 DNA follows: TGTGCCAGCAGTTACTCTTTGCAGATGAACACTGAAGCTTTCTTT. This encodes CASSYSLQMNTEAFF.

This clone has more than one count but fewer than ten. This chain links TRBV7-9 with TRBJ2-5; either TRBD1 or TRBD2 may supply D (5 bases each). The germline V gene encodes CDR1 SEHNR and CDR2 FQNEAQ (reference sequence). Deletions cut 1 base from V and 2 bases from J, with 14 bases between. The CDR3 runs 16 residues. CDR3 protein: CASSLVGETTQETQYF. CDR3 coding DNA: TGTGCCAGCAGCTTAGTGGGGGAGACGACTCAAGAGACCCAGTACTTC.

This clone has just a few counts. The CDR3 sequence is CASSLSGDGGANVLTF. The CDR3 bases are TGTGCCAGTTCTTTATCGGGGGATGGTGGGGCCAACGTCCTGACTTTC. The chain employs TRBV19 and TRBJ2-6, with D perhaps matching TRBD2 (6 bases). The CDR3 runs 16 residues. The germline V gene has CDR1 LNHDA and CDR2 SQIVND (reference sequence). Trimming took 8 bases from V and 3 from J, leaving 17 bases between them.

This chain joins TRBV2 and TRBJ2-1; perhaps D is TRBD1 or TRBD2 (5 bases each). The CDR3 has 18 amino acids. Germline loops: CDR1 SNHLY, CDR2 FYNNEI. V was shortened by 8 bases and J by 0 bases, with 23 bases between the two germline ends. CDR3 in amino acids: CASHINRWDGSSYNEQFF. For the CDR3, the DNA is TGTGCCAGCCACATCAACCGCTGGGACGGAAGCTCCTACAATGAGCAGTTCTTC.

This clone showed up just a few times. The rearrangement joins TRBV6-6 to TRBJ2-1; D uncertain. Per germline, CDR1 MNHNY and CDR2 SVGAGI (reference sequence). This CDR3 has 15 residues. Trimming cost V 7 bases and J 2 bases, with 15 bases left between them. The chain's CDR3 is CASKTSPTAYNEQFF. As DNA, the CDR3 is TGTGCCAGCAAGACCTCCCCAACTGCCTACAATGAGCAGTTCTTC.

CDR3 sequence: CASSESIQEYQGDTEAFF. The CDR3 coding sequence is TGTGCCAGCAGCGAGAGCATACAGGAATACCAGGGGGACACTGAAGCTTTCTTT. The chain uses TRBV9 and TRBJ1-1; 7 bases align to TRBD1. J was trimmed by 3 bases and V by 3 bases; bases with no gene match: 17. CDR3 size: 18 residues. Germline V lookup: CDR1 SGDLS, CDR2 YYNGEE.

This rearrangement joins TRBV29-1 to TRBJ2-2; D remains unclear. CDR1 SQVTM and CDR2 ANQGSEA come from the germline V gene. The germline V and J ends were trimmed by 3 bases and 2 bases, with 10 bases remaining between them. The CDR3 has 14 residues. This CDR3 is CSVDPESNTGELFF. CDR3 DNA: TGCAGCGTTGATCCGGAATCCAACACCGGGGAGCTGTTTTTT.

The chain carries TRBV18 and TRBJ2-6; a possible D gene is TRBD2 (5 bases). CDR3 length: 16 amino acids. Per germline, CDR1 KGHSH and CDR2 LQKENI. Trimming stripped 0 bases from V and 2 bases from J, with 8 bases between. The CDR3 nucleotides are TGTGCCAGCTCACCACCGTGGGGAGCTGGGGCCAACGTCCTGACTTTC. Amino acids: CASSPPWGAGANVLTF.

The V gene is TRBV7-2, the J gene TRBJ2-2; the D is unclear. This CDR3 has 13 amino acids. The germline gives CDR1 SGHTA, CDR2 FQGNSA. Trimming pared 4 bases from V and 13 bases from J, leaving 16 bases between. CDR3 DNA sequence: TGTGCCAGCAGCTCCGTGACATCCCGGCGGCTGTTTTTT. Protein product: CASSSVTSRRLFF.

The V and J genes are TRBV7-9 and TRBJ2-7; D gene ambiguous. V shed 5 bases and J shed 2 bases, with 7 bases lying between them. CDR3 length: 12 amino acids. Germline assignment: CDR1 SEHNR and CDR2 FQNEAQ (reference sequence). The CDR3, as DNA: TGTGCCAGCAGCAGGGCAGCCTACGAGCAGTACTTC. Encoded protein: CASSRAAYEQYF.